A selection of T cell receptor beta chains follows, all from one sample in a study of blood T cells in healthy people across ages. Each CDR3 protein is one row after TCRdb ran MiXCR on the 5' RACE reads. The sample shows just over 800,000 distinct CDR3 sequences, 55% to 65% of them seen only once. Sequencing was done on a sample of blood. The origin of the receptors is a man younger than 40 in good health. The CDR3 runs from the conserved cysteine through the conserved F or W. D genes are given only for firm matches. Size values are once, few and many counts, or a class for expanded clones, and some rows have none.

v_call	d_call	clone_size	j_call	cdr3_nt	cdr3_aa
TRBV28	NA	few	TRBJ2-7	TGTGCCAGCACCCTGGGCACGTCCTACGAGCAGTACTTC	CASTLGTSYEQYF
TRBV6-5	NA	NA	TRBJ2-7	TGTGCCAGCAGTTACGGAGGGGGGCTCAGGGACTACGAGCAGTACTTC	CASSYGGGLRDYEQYF
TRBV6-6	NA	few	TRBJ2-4	TGTGCCAGCAGTTATTCTCCGGACATTCAGTACTTC	CASSYSPDIQYF
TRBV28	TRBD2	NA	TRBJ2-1	TGTGCCAGCAGCCACCCTAAGGTGGGGGGGGACAATGAGCAGTTCTTC	CASSHPKVGGDNEQFF
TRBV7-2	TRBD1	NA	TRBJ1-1	TGTGCCAGCAGCTTGGGAGGGGGCTTTGGCACTGAAGCTTTCTTT	CASSLGGGFGTEAFF
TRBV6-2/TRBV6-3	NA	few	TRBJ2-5	TGTGCCAGCAGTCCTCGGGACGAGAGGGGGGAGACCCAGTACTTC	CASSPRDERGETQYF
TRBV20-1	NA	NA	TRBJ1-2	TGCAGTGCGGCCCCCAGGGCCGGCTACACCTTC	CSAAPRAGYTF
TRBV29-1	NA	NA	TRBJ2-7	TGCAGCGTTTCCGGACGGAGGACTCCTACCGAGCAGTACTTC	CSVSGRRTPTEQYF
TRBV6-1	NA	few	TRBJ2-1	TGTGCCAGCAGTACATCAACTTCCGGGGACGGGTCCTACAATGAGCAGTTCTTC	CASSTSTSGDGSYNEQFF
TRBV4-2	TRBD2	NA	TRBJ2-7	TGTGCCAGCAGCCCGGGACTAGCGGGGGTCTACGAGCAGTACTTC	CASSPGLAGVYEQYF
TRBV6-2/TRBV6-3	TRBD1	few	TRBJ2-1	TGTGCCAGCAGTTACAATAGGGACAGACGGAAAAAAAATGAGCAGTTCTTC	CASSYNRDRRKKNEQFF
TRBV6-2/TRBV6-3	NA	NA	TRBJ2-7	TGTGCCAGCAGCCAGGGCCAAGAACACTACGAGCAGTACTTC	CASSQGQEHYEQYF
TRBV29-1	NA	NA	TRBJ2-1	TGCAGCGTTGTGGGGAGAAATGAGCAGTTCTTC	CSVVGRNEQFF
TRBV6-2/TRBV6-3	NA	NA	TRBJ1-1	TGTGCCAGCAGTTACTCAACAGGGAAGTTTACAGAAGCTTTCTTT	CASSYSTGKFTEAFF
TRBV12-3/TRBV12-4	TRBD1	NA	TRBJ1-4	TGTGCCAGCAGTTTAGAGCAGGGGAACAGGGGGGAACTGTTTTTT	CASSLEQGNRGELFF
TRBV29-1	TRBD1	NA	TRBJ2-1	TGCAGCGCCCGGGACAGGGGGCAAAATGAGCAGTTCTTC	CSARDRGQNEQFF